This T cell receptor beta chain was retrieved from a study of shared clonotypes between healthy human individuals. Findings of the study overall: Inspection by rarefaction showed sorted-subset sequencing to be incomplete despite large depth.

It was at deep level that the assay was run. Measured with immunoSEQ multiplex PCR; TCRdb has only the in-frame clones, and not every one. In the table there are some 2 million clones, less than 95% of which are singletons. A note on this clone: Its cognate antigen is unknown.

CD45RO-negative cells were positively selected for CCR7, leaving out terminally differentiated effector memory CD45RA+ cells. Trimming took 3 bases from V and 5 from J; bases not matched to a gene: 0. This CDR3 comprises 14 residues. CDR1 MDHEN and CDR2 SYDVKM come from the germline V gene. Sequenced material: naive CD8+ T cells sorted from blood. This receptor was identified in a man between 18 and 29 years old in good health. The chain joins TRBV28 to TRBJ2-5, with 13 bases that match TRBD2. Written as DNA, the CDR3 is TGTGCCAGCAGTTTGGGACTAGCGGGGGAGACCCAGTACTTC. Amino acids: CASSLGLAGETQYF.